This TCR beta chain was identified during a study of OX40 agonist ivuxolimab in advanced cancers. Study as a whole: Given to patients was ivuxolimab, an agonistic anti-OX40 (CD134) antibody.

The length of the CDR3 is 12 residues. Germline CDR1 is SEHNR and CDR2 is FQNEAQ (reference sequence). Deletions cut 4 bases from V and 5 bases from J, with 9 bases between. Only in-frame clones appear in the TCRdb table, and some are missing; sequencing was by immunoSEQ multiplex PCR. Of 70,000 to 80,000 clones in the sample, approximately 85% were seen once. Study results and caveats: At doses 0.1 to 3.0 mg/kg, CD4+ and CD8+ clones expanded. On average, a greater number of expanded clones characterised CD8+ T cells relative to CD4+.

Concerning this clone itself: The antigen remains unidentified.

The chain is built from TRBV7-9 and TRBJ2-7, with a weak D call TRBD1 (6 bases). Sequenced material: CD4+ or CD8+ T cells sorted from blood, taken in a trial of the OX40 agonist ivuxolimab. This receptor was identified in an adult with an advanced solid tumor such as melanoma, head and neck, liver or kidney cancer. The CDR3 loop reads CASSSTGNEQYF. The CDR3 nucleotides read TGTGCCAGCAGCTCTACAGGGAACGAGCAGTACTTC.